These 24 T cell receptor beta chains came from one sample sequenced in a study of monozygotic twins with inflammatory bowel disease. Reanalyzing the 5' RACE reads, TCRdb keeps one entry per CDR3 protein, without DNA. This table holds 150,000 to 200,000 distinct CDR3 sequences. Sequencing was carried out using blood. The receptors here all came from a human donor with ulcerative colitis or Crohn's disease, or a healthy co-twin of an affected twin (not recorded which).

The J gene is TRBJ2-5, the V gene TRBV6-5; TCRdb designates TRBD1, a call that cannot be tested without DNA. Per the germline V gene, CDR1 is MNHEY and CDR2 is SVGAGI. The CDR3 is 12 residues long. CDR3 region: CASRMTPGTQYF.

The chain recombines TRBV6-1 with TRBJ1-6. The CDR3 sequence is 15 residues long. Germline loops: CDR1 MNHNS, CDR2 SASEGT. CDR3 sequence: CASSLHLTFNSPLHF.

The genes are TRBV10-3 and TRBJ2-2; absent DNA, TCRdb's TRBD1 call cannot be checked. The CDR3 has 15 residues. CDR1 and CDR2 from the germline V gene are ENHRY and SYGVKD. The CDR3 loop is CAISLGQGRTGELFF.

V and J are TRBV19 and TRBJ1-1; the D gene TCRdb calls, TRBD1, cannot be checked with no DNA. The CDR3 sequence is 14 residues long. Germline V CDR1 and CDR2: LNHDA, SQIVND (reference sequence). The CDR3 sequence: CASSIRRGYSEAFF. Together with reference TRBV19 and TRBJ1-1, the CDR3 gives the full variable domain: DGGITQSPKYLFRKEGQNVTLSCEQNLNHDAMYWYRQDPGQGLRLIYYSQIVNDFQKGDIAEGYSVSREKKESFPLTVTSAQKNPTAFYLCASSIRRGYSEAFFGQGTRLTVV.

The rearrangement uses TRBV20-1 and TRBJ2-1; TCRdb designates TRBD1, a call that cannot be tested without DNA. Germline V lookup: CDR1 DFQATT, CDR2 SNEGSKA (reference sequence). There are 14 residues in the CDR3. CDR3 residues: CSALTGEGSNEQFF.

This chain joins TRBV30 and TRBJ2-1; no DNA is available, so the TRBD2 call from TCRdb remains unchecked. Germline V gives CDR1 GTSNPN, CDR2 SVGIG (reference sequence). This CDR3 contains 16 residues. The CDR3 reads CAWRPLTSGVWDEQFF.

The chain recombines TRBV15 with TRBJ1-1. CDR1 and CDR2 (germline): LNHNV, YYDKDF (reference sequence). The CDR3 sequence is 17 residues long. The CDR3 loop reads CATSRPQTRPTNTEAFF.

The J gene is TRBJ2-3, the V gene TRBV7-2. This CDR3 is built from 14 residues. Germline CDR1 and CDR2: SGHTA and FQGNSA. Here the CDR3 reads CASSLSLGLRTQYF.

The rearrangement uses TRBV5-6 and TRBJ2-1; TCRdb calls TRBD1, which cannot be checked without DNA. This CDR3 is built from 17 residues. Germline loops: CDR1 SGHDT, CDR2 YYEEEE. CDR3 protein: CASSSTRHRVSYNEQFF.

Here the CDR3 reads CASSQGAASTDTQYF. The chain has TRBV4-3 and TRBJ2-3; the TRBD2 assignment by TCRdb is unverifiable without DNA. The CDR3 totals 15 residues. CDR1 and CDR2 from the germline V gene are LGHNA and YSLEER.

This chain uses TRBV16 with TRBJ2-7; TCRdb picks TRBD1, but there is no DNA to check that call. The CDR3 contains 14 residues. The germline gives CDR1 KGHSY, CDR2 FQNENV. CDR3 sequence reads: CASSPGKTGVEQYF.

J is TRBJ2-6 and V is TRBV12-3 or TRBV12-4. There are 14 residues in the CDR3. CDR3: CASSATAGANVLTF.

The chain employs TRBV7-9 and TRBJ2-7; TCRdb's assignment of TRBD1 cannot be checked, as there is no DNA. This CDR3 has 20 residues. CDR1 and CDR2 from the germline V gene are SEHNR and FQNEAQ (reference sequence). CDR3 loop: CASSSLTGPGQGSETYEQYF.

This rearrangement joins TRBV4-3 to TRBJ2-3. This CDR3 spans 15 amino acids. Germline lookup yields CDR1 LGHNA and CDR2 YSLEER. This CDR3 is CASSQDKLSGDTQYF.

The V gene is TRBV6-2 or TRBV6-3, the J gene TRBJ2-7; TCRdb's D call, TRBD1, is unchecked because there is no DNA. Germline lookup yields CDR1 MNHEY and CDR2 SVGEGT. The CDR3 is 15 residues long. This CDR3 is CASSYSEQGAREQYF.

This rearrangement joins TRBV29-1 to TRBJ2-1; the D call from TCRdb, TRBD2, cannot be confirmed without DNA. The V gene's germline CDR1 is SQVTM and CDR2 ANQGSEA. The length of the CDR3 is 15 residues. The chain's CDR3 is CSVVWTSGSMGEQFF.

The rearrangement uses TRBV3-1 and TRBJ1-1; with no DNA, the TCRdb D assignment of TRBD1 cannot be verified. The CDR3 length is 16 residues. Germline lookup yields CDR1 LGHDT and CDR2 YNNKEL (reference sequence). The CDR3: CASSLSGTGRNTEAFF.

The chain has TRBV2 and TRBJ2-3; the D call of TRBD2 rests on TCRdb alone, since no DNA is present to check it. This CDR3 has 16 amino acids. Germline CDR1 is SNHLY and CDR2 is FYNNEI. The CDR3 loop is CASSEEASGYTDTQYF.

This CDR3 reads CASSPLDSQPQHF. The J gene is TRBJ1-5, the V gene TRBV5-5; TCRdb calls TRBD1, which cannot be checked without DNA. In germline, CDR1 is SGHKS, CDR2 YYEKEE (reference sequence). This CDR3 is built from 13 residues.

The chain links TRBV6-1 to TRBJ2-3; TCRdb reports TRBD1, a call that lacks DNA to check it against. The CDR3 is 15 residues long. CDR1 and CDR2 from the germline V gene are MNHNS and SASEGT. Here the CDR3 reads CASSAFGQSTDTQYF.

This CDR3 reads CASSRGGVGTDTQYF. V and J are TRBV5-4 and TRBJ2-3; TCRdb lists TRBD1, though no DNA is available to test this call. The germline gives CDR1 SGHNT, CDR2 YYREEE (reference sequence). The CDR3 contains 15 residues.

The V call is TRBV5-1, the J call TRBJ2-1; with no DNA, the TCRdb D assignment of TRBD1 cannot be verified. Germline V CDR1 and CDR2: SGHRS, YFSETQ. CDR3 size: 14 residues. CDR3 loop: CASSYGGSANEQFF.

The V gene is TRBV7-2, the J gene TRBJ2-7; lacking DNA, the TRBD2 call made by TCRdb goes unchecked. This CDR3 is 17 amino acids long. The V gene's germline CDR1 is SGHTA and CDR2 FQGNSA. The CDR3 spells CASSLGLAGYTSYEQYF.

The V gene is TRBV5-1, the J gene TRBJ2-3; TCRdb reports TRBD2, a call that lacks DNA to check it against. There are 14 residues in the CDR3. The germline V gene has CDR1 SGHRS and CDR2 YFSETQ. CDR3 region: CASSPSGSTDTQYF. The full variable domain, with the rest looked up from reference TRBV5-1 and TRBJ2-3, is KAGVTQTPRYLIKTRGQQVTLSCSPISGHRSVSWYQQTPGQGLQFLFEYFSETQRNKGNFPGRFSGRQFSNSRSEMNVSTLELGDSALYLCASSPSGSTDTQYFGPGTRLTVL.